The T cell receptor (beta chain) described here comes from a study of T cell repertoires in cytomegalovirus infection. This clonotype occurred many times. What it binds is not known. The CDR3 is made up of 17 amino acids. Trimming stripped 4 bases from V and 0 bases from J, with 16 bases between. Germline-derived CDR1 and CDR2 are SEHNR and FQNEAQ (reference sequence). TCRdb re-derived calls from the reads in MiXCR, one entry per CDR3 protein. The sample consists of some 400,000 distinct CDR3 sequences, over 15% of them appearing once. Study results and limitations: HLA-C-restricted TCR beta clonotypes specific for CMV led the ex vivo response.

The sequence derives from a human donor in good health (CMV status not recorded). Some clones in this sample may be carry-over from other donors' samples. Sequenced: PBMCs. The rearrangement uses TRBV7-9 and TRBJ2-1, with D perhaps matching TRBD1 (5 bases). CDR3 loop: CASSSTVTVSSYNEQFF. CDR3 bases: TGTGCCAGCAGCTCAACCGTGACAGTTAGCTCCTACAATGAGCAGTTCTTC.